The sequence of this T cell receptor (beta chain) was determined in a study of blood T cell repertoires in COVID-19. About the study: Whether acute or convalescent, the COVID-19 samples came from the United States, Italy and Spain. T cells, B-cell-depleted T cells, or PBMCs provided the cDNA or gDNA that served as material.

The CDR3 has 16 residues. Losses at the gene ends were 0 bases for V and 5 bases for J; bases not matched to a gene: 7. Germline CDR1 reads SGDLS; CDR2 reads YYNGEE. The table came from immunoSEQ multiplex PCR; TCRdb's copy has only in-frame clones and leaves some out. The profile covers approximately 110,000 clones, with 75% to 90% appearing a single time and 3.2% taken by the ten largest. Followed over time, Seattle patients had been enrolled while infection was active. The origin of this receptor is a woman aged 80 or over with COVID-19, enrolled during active disease. Input material: peripheral blood. The V call is TRBV9, the J call TRBJ1-4; the match to TRBD1 covers 7 bases. The CDR3 is CASSVATGDGNEKLFF. In nucleotides, the CDR3 is TGTGCCAGCAGCGTAGCCACAGGGGATGGGAATGAAAAACTGTTTTTT.